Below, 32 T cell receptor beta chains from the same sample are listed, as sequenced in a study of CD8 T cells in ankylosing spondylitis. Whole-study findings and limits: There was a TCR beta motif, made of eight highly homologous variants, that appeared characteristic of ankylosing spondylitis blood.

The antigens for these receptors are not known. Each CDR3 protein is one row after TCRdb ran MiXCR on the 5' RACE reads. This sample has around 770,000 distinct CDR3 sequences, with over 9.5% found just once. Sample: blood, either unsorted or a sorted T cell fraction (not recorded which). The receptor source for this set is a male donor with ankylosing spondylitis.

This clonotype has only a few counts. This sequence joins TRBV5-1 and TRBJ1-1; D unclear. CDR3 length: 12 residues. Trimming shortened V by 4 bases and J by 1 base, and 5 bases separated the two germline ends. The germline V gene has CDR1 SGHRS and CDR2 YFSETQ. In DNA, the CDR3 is TGCGCCAGCAGCGTTCAGAACACTGAAGCTTTCTTT. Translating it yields CASSVQNTEAFF.

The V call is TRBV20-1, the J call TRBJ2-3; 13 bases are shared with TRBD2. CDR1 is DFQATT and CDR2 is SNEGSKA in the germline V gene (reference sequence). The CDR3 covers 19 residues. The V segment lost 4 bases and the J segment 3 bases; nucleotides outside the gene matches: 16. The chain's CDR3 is CSATPGLAGRRVVTDTQYF. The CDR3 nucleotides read TGCAGTGCTACCCCGGGACTAGCGGGACGTCGTGTTGTTACAGATACGCAGTATTTT.

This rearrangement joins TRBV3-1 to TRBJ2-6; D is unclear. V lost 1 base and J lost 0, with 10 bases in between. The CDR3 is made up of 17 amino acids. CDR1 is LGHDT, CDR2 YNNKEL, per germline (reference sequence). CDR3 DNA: TGTGCCAGCAGCCAAGCTAGGACCGGCTCTGGGGCCAACGTCCTGACTTTC. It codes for CASSQARTGSGANVLTF.

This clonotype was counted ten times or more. DNA for the CDR3: TGCGCCAGCAGCCAAGATATGAGCGGGCCGAGCACAGATACGCAGTATTTT. It codes for CASSQDMSGPSTDTQYF. This chain joins TRBV4-3 and TRBJ2-3; possibly TRBD2 for D (6 bases). The CDR3 sequence is 17 residues long. CDR1 LGHNA and CDR2 YSLEER come from the germline V gene. V gave up 0 bases and J gave up 0 bases, with 13 bases separating them.

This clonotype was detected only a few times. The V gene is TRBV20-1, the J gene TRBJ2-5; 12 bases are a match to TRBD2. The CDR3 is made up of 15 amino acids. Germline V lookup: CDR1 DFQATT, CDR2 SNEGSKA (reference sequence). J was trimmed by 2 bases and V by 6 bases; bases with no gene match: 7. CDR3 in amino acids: CSAQTSGGGQETQYF. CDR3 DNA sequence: TGCAGTGCCCAGACTAGCGGGGGAGGACAAGAGACCCAGTACTTC.

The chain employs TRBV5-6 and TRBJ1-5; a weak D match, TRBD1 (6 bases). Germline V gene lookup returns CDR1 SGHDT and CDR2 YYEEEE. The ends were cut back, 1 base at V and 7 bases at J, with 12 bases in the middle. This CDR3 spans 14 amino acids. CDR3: CASSLFTGFQPQHF. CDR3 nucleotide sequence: TGTGCCAGCAGCTTGTTTACAGGGTTCCAGCCCCAGCATTTT.

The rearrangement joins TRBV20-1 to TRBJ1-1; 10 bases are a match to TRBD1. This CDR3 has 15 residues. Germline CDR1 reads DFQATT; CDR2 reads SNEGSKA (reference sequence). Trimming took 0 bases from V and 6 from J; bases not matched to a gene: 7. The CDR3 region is CSARDRDRGRAEAFF. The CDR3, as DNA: TGCAGTGCTAGAGACCGAGACAGGGGGCGGGCTGAAGCTTTCTTT.

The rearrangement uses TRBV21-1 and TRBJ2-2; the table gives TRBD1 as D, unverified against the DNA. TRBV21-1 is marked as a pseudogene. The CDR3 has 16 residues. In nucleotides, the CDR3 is TGTGCCAGCAGCAATTCCGGACAGGGGGCGACCGGGGAGCTGTTTTTT. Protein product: CASSNSGQGATGELFF.

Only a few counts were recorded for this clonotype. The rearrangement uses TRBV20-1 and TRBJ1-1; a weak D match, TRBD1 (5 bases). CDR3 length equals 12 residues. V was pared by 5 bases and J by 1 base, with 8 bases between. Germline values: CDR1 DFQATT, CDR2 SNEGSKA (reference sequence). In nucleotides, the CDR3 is TGCAGTGCTCAGGGAGGGAACACTGAAGCTTTCTTT. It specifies CSAQGGNTEAFF.

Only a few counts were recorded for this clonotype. Written as DNA, the CDR3 is TGTGCCAGCAGACCGACAGGTCGCCTTAATTCACCCCTCCACTTT. This codes for CASRPTGRLNSPLHF. The rearrangement links TRBV6-1 to TRBJ1-6; possible D gene TRBD1, 6 bases. This CDR3 has 15 amino acids. V was cut by 6 bases and J by 6 bases, with 15 bases left in between. Germline CDR1 MNHNS, CDR2 SASEGT.

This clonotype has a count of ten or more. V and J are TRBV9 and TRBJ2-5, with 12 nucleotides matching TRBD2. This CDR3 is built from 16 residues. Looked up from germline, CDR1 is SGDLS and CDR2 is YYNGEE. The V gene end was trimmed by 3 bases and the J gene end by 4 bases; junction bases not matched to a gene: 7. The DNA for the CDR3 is TGTGCCAGCAGCGCCTCTAGCGGGAGGGCCGGAGAGACCCAGTACTTC. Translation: CASSASSGRAGETQYF. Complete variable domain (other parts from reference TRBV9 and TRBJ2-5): DSGVTQTPKHLITATGQRVTLRCSPRSGDLSVYWYQQSLDQGLQFLIQYYNGEERAKGNILERFSAQQFPDLHSELNLSSLELGDSALYFCASSASSGRAGETQYFGPGTRLLVL.

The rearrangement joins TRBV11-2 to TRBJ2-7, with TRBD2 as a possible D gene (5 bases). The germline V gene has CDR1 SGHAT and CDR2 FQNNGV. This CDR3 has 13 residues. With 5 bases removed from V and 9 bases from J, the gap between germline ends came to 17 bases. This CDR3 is CASSVARIGSQYF. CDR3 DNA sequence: TGTGCCAGCAGCGTAGCGAGAATAGGTTCGCAGTACTTC.

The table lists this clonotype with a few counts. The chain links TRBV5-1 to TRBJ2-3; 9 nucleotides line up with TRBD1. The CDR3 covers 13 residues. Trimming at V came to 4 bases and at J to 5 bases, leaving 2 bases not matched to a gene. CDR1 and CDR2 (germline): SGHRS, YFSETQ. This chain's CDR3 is CASSQTGGDTQYF. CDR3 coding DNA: TGCGCCAGCAGCCAGACAGGGGGAGATACGCAGTATTTT.

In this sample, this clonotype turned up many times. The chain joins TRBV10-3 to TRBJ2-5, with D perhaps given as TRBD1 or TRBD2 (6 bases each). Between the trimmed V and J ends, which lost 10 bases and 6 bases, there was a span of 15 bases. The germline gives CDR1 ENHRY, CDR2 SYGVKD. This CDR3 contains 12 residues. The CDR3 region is CATRGGEQTQYF. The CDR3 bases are TGTGCCACCAGGGGCGGGGAACAGACCCAGTACTTC.

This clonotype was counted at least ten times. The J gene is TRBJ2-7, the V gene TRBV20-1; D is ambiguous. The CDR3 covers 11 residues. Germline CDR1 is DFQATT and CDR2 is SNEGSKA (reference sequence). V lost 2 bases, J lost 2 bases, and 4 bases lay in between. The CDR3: CSARQAYEQYF. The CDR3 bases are TGCAGTGCTAGACAAGCCTACGAGCAGTACTTC.

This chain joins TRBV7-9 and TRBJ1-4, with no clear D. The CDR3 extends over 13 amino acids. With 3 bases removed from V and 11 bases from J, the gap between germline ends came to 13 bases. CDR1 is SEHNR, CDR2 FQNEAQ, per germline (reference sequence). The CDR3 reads CASSLIRAGKLFF. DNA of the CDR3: TGTGCCAGCAGCTTGATCCGGGCCGGGAAACTGTTTTTT.

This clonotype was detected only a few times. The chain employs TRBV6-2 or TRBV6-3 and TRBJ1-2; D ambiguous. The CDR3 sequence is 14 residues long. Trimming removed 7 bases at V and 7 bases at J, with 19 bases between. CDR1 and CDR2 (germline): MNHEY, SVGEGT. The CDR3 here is CASTGGSATRGYTF. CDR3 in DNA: TGTGCCAGCACCGGCGGGTCCGCAACTCGTGGCTACACCTTC.

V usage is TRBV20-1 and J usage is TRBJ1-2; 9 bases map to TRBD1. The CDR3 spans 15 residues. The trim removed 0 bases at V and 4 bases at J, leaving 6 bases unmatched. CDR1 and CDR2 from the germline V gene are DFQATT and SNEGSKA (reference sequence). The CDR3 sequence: CSARDRGTGPYGYTF. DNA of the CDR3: TGCAGTGCTAGAGATCGCGGGACAGGGCCCTATGGCTACACCTTC.

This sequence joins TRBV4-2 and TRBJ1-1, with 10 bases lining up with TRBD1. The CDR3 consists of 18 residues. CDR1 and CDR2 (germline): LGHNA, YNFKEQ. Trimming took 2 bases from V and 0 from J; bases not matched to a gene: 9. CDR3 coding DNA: TGTGCCAGCAGCCAAAAGGGGACAGGGGATTTATTGAACACTGAAGCTTTCTTT. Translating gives CASSQKGTGDLLNTEAFF.

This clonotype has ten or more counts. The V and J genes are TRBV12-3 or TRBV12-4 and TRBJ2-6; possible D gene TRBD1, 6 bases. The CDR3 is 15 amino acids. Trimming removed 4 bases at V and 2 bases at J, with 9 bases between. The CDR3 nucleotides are TGTGCCAGCAGTTCAGGGGTGGCTGGGGCCAACGTCCTGACTTTC. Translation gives CASSSGVAGANVLTF.

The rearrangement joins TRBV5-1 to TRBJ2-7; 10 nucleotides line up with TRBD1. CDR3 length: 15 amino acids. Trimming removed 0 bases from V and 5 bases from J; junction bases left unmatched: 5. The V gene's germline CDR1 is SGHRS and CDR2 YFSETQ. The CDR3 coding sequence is TGCGCCAGCAGCTTGGATGGACAGGGGGAACACGAGCAGTACTTC. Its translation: CASSLDGQGEHEQYF.

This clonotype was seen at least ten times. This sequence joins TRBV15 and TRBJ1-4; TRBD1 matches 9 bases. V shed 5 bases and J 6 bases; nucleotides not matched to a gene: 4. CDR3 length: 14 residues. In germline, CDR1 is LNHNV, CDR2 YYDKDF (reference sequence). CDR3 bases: TGTGCCACCAGCCTGGACAGGGGATATGAAAAACTGTTTTTT. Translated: CATSLDRGYEKLFF.

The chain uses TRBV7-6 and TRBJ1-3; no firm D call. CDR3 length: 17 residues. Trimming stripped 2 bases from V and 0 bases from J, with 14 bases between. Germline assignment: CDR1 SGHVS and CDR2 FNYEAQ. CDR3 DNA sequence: TGTGCCAGCAGCTTAAGCCCACCCTCAAGCTCTGGAAACACCATATATTTT. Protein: CASSLSPPSSSGNTIYF.

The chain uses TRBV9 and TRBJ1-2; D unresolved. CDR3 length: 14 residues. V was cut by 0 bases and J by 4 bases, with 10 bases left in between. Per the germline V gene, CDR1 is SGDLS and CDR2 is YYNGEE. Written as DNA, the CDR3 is TGTGCCAGCAGCGTAGAGTACGGGAGCTATGGCTACACCTTC. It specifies CASSVEYGSYGYTF. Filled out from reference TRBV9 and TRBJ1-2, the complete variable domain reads DSGVTQTPKHLITATGQRVTLRCSPRSGDLSVYWYQQSLDQGLQFLIQYYNGEERAKGNILERFSAQQFPDLHSELNLSSLELGDSALYFCASSVEYGSYGYTFGSGTRLTVV.

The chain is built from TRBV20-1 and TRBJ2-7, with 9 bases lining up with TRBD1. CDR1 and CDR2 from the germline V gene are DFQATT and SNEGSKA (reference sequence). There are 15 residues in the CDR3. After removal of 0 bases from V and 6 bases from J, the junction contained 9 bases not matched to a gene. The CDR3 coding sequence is TGCAGTGCTAGAGACAACCGGGACAGGGATCGCGAGCAGTACTTC. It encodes CSARDNRDRDREQYF.

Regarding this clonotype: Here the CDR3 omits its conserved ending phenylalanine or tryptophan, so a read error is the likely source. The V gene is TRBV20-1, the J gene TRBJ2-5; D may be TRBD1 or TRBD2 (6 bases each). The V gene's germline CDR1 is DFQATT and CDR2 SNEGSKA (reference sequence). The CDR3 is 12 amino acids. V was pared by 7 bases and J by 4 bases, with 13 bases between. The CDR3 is CSVIQGGETQYY. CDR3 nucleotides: TGCAGTGTCATACAGGGAGGAGAGACCCAGTACTAC.

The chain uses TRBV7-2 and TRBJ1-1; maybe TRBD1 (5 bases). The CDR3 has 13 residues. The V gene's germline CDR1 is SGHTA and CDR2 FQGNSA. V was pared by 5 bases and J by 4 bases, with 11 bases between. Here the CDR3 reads CASSQGVFTEAFF. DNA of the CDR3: TGTGCCAGCAGCCAAGGGGTGTTCACTGAAGCTTTCTTT.

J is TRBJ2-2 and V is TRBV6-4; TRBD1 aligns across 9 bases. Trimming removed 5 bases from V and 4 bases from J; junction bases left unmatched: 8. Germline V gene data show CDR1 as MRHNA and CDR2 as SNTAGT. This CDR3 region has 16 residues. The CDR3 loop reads CASSNRGPSSTGELFF. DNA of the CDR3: TGTGCCAGCAGTAACAGGGGGCCCTCGAGCACCGGGGAGCTGTTTTTT.

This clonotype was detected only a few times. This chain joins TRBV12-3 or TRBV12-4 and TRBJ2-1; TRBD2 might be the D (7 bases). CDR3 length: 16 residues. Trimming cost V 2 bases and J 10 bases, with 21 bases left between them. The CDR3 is CASSLRGGLASGEQFF. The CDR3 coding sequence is TGTGCCAGCAGTTTAAGGGGGGGTTTAGCGAGCGGGGAGCAGTTCTTC.

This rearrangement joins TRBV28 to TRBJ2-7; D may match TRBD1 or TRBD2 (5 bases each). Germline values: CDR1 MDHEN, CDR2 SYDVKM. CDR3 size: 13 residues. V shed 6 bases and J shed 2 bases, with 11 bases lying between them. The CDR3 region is CASRSGTTYEQYF. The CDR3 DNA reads TGTGCCAGCAGGTCTGGGACCACCTACGAGCAGTACTTC.

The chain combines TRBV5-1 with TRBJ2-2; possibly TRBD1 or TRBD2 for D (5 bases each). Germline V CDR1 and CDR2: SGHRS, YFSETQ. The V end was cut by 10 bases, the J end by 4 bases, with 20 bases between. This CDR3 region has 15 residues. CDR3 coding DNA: TGCGCCTCTAGACAGACTACTGCGAGCACCGGGGAGCTGTTTTTT. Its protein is CASRQTTASTGELFF. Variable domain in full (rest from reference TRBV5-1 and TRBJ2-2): KAGVTQTPRYLIKTRGQQVTLSCSPISGHRSVSWYQQTPGQGLQFLFEYFSETQRNKGNFPGRFSGRQFSNSRSEMNVSTLELGDSALYLCASRQTTASTGELFFGEGSRLTVL.

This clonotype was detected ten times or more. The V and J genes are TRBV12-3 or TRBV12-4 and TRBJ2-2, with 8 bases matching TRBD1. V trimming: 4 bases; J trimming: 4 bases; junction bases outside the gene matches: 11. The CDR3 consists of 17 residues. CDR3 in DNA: TGTGCCAGCAGTTCCCAACCAGGGGGCGCGGGCACCGGGGAGCTGTTTTTT. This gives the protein CASSSQPGGAGTGELFF.